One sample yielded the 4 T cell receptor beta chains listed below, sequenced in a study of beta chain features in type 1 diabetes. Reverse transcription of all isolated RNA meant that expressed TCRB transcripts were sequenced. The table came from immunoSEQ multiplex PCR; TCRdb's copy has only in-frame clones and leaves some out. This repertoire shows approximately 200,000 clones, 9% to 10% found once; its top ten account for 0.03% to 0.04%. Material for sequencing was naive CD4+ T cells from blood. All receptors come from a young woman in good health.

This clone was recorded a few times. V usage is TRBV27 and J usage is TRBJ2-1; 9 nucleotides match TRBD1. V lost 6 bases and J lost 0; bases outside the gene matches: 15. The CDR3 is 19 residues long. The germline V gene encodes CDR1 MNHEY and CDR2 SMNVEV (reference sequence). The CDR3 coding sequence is TGTGCCAGCAGACCATCGAAAGGGGACAGGGCCTACTCCTACAATGAGCAGTTCTTC. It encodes CASRPSKGDRAYSYNEQFF.

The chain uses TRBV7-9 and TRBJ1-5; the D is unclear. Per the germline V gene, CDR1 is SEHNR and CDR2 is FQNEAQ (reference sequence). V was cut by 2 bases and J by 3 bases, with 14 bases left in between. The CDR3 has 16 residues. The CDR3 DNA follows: TGTGCCAGCAGCTTAAGTTCCCAAGCCCCCAATCAGCCCCAGCATTTT. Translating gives CASSLSSQAPNQPQHF.

Here the CDR3 DNA reads TGCGCCAGCAGCCGAGGACTAGCGGGAAACAATGAGCAGTTCTTC. Protein product: CASSRGLAGNNEQFF. The chain joins TRBV4-1 to TRBJ2-1; 12 positions agree with TRBD2. The CDR3 contains 15 residues. Germline V gene data show CDR1 as MGHRA and CDR2 as YSYEKL. V lost 4 bases to trimming and J lost 5 bases; unmatched junction nucleotides: 3.

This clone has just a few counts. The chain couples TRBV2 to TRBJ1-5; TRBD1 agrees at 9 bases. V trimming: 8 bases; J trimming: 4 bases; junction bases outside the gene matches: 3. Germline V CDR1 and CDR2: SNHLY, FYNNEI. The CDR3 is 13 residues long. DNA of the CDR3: TGTGCCAGCGGGACAGGGACTAATCAGCCCCAGCATTTT. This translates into CASGTGTNQPQHF.